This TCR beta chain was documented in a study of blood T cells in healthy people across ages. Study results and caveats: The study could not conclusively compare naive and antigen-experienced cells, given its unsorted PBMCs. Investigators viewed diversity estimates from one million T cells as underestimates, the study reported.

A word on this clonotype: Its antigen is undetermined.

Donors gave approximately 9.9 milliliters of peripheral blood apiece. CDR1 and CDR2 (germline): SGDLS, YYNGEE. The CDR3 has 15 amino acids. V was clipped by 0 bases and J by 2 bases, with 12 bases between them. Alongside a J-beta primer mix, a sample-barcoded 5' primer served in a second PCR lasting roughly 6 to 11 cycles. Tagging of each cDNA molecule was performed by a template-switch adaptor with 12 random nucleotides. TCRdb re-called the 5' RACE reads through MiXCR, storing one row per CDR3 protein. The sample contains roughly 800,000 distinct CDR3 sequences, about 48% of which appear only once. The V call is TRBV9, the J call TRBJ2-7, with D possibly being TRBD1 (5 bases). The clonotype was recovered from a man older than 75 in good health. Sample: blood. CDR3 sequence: CASSVGRTLTYEQYF. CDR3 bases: TGTGCCAGCAGCGTAGGGCGGACACTGACCTACGAGCAGTACTTC.